This entry is about one T cell receptor (beta chain). No antigen is known for it. V dropped 5 bases and J dropped 10; count of bases not matched to a gene: 19. In germline, CDR1 is MNHEY, CDR2 SMNVEV (reference sequence). CDR3 size: 18 residues. The authors ran a second PCR of about 6 to 12 cycles using a sample-barcoded 5' primer and a J-beta primer mix. TCRdb passed the 5' RACE reads through MiXCR, listing each CDR3 protein once. Counted here are 590,000 or so distinct CDR3 sequences, about 30% occurring once; the ten biggest clones make up 15% to 19%. This sample is part of a study of blood T cells in healthy people across ages. Study-level points and caveats: Across samples, TCR beta diversity tracked strongly with naive T cell percentage.

The sequencing input was blood. This clonotype was obtained from an elderly woman in good health. The rearrangement links TRBV27 to TRBJ2-1, with 11 bases matching TRBD2. CDR3 nucleotide sequence: TGTGCCAGCAGTCTAGCTCGCGGACTAGCGGGCATTTCCTACGAGCAGTTCTTC. Translation: CASSLARGLAGISYEQFF.